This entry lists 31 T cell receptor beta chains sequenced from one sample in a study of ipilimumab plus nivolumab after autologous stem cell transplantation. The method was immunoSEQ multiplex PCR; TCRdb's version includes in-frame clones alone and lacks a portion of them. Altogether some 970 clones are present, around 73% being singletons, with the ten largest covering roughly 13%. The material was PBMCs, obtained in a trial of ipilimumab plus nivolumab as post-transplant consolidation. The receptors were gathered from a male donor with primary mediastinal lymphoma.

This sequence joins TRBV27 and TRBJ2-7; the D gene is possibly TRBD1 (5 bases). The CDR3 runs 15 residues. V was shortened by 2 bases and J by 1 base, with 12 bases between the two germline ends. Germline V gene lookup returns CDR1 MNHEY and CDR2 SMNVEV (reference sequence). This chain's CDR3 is CASSLSKGPSYEQYF. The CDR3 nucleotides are TGTGCCAGCAGTTTAAGTAAGGGGCCGTCCTACGAGCAGTACTTC.

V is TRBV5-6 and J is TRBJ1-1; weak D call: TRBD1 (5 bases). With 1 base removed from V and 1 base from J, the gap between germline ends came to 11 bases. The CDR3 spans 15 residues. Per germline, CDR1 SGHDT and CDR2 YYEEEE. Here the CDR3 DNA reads TGTGCCAGCAGCTTGAGGATGCAGGGGAACACTGAAGCTTTCTTT. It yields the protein CASSLRMQGNTEAFF.

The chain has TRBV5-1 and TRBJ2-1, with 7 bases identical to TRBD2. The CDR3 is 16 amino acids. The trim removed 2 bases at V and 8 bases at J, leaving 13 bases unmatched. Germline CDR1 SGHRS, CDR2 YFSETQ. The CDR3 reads CASSFGGRSLGDEQFF. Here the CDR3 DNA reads TGCGCCAGCAGCTTTGGCGGGAGAAGCCTGGGCGATGAGCAGTTCTTC.

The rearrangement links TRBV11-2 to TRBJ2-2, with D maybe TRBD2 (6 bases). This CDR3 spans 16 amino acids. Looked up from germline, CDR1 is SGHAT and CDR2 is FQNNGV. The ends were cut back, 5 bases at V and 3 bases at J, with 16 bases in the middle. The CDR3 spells CASSKYGTDYTGELFF. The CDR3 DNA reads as TGTGCCAGCAGCAAATACGGGACTGACTACACCGGGGAGCTGTTTTTT.

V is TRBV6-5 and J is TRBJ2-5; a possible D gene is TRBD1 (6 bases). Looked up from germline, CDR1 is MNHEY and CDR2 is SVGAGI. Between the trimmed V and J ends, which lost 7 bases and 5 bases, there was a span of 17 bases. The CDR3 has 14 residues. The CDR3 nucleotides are TGTGCCAGCAAAACCCAGGGGACCCCGGAGACCCAGTACTTC. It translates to CASKTQGTPETQYF.

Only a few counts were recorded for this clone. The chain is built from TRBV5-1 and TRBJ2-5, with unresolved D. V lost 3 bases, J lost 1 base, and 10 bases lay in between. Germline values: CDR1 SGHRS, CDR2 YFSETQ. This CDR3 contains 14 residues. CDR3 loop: CASSSGPGQETQYF. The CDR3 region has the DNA TGCGCCAGCAGCTCCGGGCCGGGCCAAGAGACCCAGTACTTC.

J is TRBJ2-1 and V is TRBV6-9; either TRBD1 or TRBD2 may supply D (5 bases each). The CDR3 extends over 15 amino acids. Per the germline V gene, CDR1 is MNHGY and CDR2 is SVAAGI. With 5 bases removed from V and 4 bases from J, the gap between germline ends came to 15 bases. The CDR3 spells CASSPADRLYNEQFF. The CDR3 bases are TGTGCCAGCAGTCCGGCCGACAGACTATACAATGAGCAGTTCTTC.

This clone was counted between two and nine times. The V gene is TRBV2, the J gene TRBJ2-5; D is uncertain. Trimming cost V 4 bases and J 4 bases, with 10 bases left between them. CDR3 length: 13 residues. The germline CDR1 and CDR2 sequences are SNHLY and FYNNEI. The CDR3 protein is CASSAAEIETQYF. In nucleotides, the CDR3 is TGTGCCAGCAGTGCCGCGGAGATAGAGACCCAGTACTTC.

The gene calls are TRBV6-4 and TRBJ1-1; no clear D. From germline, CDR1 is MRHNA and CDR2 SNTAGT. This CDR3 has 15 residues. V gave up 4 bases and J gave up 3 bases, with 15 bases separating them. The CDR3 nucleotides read TGTGCCAGCAGTGTGGGCCCATCCGGGGACACTGAAGCTTTCTTT. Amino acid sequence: CASSVGPSGDTEAFF.

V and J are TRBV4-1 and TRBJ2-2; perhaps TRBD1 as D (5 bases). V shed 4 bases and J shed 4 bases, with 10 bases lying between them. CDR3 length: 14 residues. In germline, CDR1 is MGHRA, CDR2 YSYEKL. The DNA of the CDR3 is TGCGCCAGCAGCCCTGGGGCCGGCACCGGGGAGCTGTTTTTT. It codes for CASSPGAGTGELFF.

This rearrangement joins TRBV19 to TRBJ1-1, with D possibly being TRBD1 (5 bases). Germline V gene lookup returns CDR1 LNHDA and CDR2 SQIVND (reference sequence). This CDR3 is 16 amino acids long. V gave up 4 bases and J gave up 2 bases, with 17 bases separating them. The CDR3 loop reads CASSTRTGRLNTEAFF. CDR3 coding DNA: TGTGCCAGTAGTACGAGGACGGGACGACTCAACACTGAAGCTTTCTTT.

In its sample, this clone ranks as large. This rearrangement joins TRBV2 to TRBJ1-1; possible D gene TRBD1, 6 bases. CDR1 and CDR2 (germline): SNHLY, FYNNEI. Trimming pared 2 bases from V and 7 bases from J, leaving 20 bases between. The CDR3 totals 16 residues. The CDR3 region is CASSETPTLGQSEAFF. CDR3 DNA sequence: TGTGCCAGCAGTGAAACACCCACTCTAGGACAGAGTGAAGCTTTCTTT.

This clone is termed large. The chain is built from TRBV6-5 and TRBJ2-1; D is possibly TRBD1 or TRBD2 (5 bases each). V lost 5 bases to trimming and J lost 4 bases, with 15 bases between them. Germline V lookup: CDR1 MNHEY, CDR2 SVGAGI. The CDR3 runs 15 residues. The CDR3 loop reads CASSPADRLYNEQFF. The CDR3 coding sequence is TGTGCCAGCAGTCCGGCCGACAGACTATACAATGAGCAGTTCTTC.

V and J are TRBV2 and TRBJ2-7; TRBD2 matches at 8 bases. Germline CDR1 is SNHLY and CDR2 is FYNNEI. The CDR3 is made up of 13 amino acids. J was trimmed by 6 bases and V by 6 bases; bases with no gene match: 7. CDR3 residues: CASSTGTSVEQYF. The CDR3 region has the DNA TGTGCCAGCAGCACCGGGACTAGTGTCGAGCAGTACTTC. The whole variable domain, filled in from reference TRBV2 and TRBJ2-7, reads EPEVTQTPSHQVTQMGQEVILRCVPISNHLYFYWYRQILGQKVEFLVSFYNNEISEKSEIFDDQFSVERPDGSNFTLKIRSTKLEDSAMYFCASSTGTSVEQYFGPGTRLTVT.

The CDR3 bases are TGTGCCTGGAGTCCCGGGACAGTATCACCCCTCCACTTT. As protein: CAWSPGTVSPLHF. V gene TRBV30 combines with J gene TRBJ1-6; 7 bases agree with TRBD1. Trimming at V came to 2 bases and at J to 10 bases, leaving 5 bases not matched to a gene. The CDR3 contains 13 residues. Germline-derived CDR1 and CDR2 are GTSNPN and SVGIG (reference sequence).

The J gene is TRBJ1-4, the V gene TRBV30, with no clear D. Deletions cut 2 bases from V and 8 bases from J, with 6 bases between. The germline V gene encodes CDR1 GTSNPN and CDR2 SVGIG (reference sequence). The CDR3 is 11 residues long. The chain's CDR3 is CAWSYGEKLFF. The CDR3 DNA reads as TGTGCCTGGAGTTACGGGGAAAAACTGTTTTTT.

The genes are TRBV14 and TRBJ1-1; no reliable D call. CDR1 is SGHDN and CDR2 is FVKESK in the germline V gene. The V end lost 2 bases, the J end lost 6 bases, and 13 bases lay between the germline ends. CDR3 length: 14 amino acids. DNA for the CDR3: TGTGCCAGCAGCCAAACGATAAAGGGTTCTGAAGCTTTCTTT. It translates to CASSQTIKGSEAFF.

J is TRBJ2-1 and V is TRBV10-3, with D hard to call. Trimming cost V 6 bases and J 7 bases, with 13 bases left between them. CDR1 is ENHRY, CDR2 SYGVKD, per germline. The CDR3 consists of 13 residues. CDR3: CAISPQNDNEQFF. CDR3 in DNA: TGTGCCATCAGCCCGCAAAACGATAATGAGCAGTTCTTC.

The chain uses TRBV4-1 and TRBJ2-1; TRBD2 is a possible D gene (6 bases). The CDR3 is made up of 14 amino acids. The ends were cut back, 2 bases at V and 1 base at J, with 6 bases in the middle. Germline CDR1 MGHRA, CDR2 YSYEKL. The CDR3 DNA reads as TGCGCCAGCAGCCAACTAGCGTCCTACAATGAGCAGTTCTTC. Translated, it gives CASSQLASYNEQFF.

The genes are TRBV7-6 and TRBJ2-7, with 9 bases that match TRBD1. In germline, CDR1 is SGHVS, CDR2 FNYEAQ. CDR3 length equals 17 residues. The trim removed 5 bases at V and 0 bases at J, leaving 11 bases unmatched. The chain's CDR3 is CASSQIPGQGTSYEQYF. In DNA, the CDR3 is TGTGCCAGCAGCCAAATTCCGGGACAGGGCACCTCCTACGAGCAGTACTTC.

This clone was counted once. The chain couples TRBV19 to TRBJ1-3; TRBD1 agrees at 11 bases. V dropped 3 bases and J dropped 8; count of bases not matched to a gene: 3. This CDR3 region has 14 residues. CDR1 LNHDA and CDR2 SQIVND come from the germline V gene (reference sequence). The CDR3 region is CASSIRDRGDTIYF. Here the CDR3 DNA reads TGTGCCAGTAGTATCCGGGACAGGGGGGACACCATATATTTT.

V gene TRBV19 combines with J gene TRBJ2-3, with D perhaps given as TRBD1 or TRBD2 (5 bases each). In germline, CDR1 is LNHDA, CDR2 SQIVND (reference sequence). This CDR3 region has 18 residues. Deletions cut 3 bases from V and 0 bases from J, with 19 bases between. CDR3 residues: CASSISLTAEISTDTQYF. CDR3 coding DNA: TGTGCCAGTAGTATCAGTCTGACAGCGGAAATTAGCACAGATACGCAGTATTTT.

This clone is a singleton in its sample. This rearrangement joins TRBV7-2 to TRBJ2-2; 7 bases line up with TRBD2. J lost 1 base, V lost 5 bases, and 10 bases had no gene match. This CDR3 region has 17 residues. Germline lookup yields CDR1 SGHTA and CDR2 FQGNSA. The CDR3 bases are TGTGCCAGCAGCGCAAGTAGCGGGTGGGGGAACACCGGGGAGCTGTTTTTT. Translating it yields CASSASSGWGNTGELFF.

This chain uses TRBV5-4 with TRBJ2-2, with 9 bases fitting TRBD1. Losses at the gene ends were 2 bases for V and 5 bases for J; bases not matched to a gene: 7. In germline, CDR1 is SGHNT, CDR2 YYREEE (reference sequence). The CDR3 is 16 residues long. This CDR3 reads CASSFSGTGITGELFF. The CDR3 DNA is TGTGCCAGCAGCTTTTCAGGGACAGGGATTACCGGGGAGCTGTTTTTT.

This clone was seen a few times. CDR3 residues: CASSPMTGATNYGYTF. CDR3 nucleotides: TGTGCCAGCAGCCCGATGACAGGGGCAACTAACTATGGCTACACCTTC. This chain links TRBV13 with TRBJ1-2; 8 bases align to TRBD1. CDR1 is PRHDT, CDR2 FYEKMQ, per germline (reference sequence). The CDR3 consists of 16 residues. V gave up 5 bases and J gave up 0 bases; unmatched junction bases: 8. The full variable domain, its missing parts supplied by reference TRBV13 and TRBJ1-2, is AAGVIQSPRHLIKEKRETATLKCYPIPRHDTVYWYQQGPGQDPQFLISFYEKMQSDKGSIPDRFSAQQFSDYHSELNMSSLELGDSALYFCASSPMTGATNYGYTFGSGTRLTVV.

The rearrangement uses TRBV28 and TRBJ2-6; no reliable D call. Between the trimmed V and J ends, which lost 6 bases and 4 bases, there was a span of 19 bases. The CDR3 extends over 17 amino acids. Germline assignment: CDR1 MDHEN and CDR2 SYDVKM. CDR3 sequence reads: CASRHSTFTLGANVLTF. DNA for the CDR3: TGTGCCAGCAGGCATAGCACTTTTACTCTGGGGGCCAACGTCCTGACTTTC.

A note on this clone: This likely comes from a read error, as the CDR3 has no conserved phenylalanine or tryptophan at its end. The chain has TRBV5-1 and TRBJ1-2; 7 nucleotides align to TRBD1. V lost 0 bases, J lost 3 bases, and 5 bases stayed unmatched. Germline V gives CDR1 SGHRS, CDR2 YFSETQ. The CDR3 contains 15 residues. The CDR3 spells CASSLGYRGDYGYTL. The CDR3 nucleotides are TGCGCCAGCAGCTTGGGGTACAGGGGAGACTATGGCTACACCCTC.

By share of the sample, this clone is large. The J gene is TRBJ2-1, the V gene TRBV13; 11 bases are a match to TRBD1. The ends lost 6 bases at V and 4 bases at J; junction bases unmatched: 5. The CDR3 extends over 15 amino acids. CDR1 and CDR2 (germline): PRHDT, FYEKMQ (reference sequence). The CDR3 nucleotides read TGTGCCAGCAGAGCCGGGACAGGGGGTTACAATGAGCAGTTCTTC. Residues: CASRAGTGGYNEQFF.

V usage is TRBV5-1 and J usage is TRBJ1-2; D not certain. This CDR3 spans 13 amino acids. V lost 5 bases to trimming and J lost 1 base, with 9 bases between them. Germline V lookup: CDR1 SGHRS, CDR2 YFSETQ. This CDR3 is CASRLRVNYGYTF. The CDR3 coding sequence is TGCGCCAGCAGGCTGAGGGTTAACTATGGCTACACCTTC.

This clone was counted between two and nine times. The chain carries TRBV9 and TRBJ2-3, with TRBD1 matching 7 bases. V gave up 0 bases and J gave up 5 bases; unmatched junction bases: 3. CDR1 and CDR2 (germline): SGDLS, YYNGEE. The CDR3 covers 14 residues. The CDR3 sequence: CASSVARGLDTQYF. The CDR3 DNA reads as TGTGCCAGCAGCGTAGCTAGGGGGCTAGATACGCAGTATTTT.

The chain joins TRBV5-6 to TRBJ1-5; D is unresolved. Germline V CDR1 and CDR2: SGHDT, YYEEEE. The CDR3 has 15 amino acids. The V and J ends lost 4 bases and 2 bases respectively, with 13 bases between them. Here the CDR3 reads CASSSRSGGNQPQHF. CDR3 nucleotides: TGTGCCAGCAGCAGCAGGAGTGGCGGCAATCAGCCCCAGCATTTT.